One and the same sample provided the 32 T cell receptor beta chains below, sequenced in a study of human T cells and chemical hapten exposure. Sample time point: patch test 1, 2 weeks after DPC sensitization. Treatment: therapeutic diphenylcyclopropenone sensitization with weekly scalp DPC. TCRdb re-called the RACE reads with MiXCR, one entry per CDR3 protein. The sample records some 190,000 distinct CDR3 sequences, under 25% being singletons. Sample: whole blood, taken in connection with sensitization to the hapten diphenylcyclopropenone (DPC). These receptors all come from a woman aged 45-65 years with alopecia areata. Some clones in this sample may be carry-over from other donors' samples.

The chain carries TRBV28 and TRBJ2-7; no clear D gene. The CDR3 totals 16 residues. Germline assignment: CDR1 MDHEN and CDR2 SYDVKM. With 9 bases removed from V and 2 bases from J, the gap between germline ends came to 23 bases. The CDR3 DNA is TGTGCCAGAAAACTACGAGCAGAGGCCCGTACCTACGAGCAGTACTTC. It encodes CARKLRAEARTYEQYF. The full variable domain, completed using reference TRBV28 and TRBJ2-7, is DVKVTQSSRYLVKRTGEKVFLECVQDMDHENMFWYRQDPGLGLRLIYFSYDVKMKEKGDIPEGYSVSREKKERFSLILESASTNQTSMYLCARKLRAEARTYEQYFGPGTRLTVT.

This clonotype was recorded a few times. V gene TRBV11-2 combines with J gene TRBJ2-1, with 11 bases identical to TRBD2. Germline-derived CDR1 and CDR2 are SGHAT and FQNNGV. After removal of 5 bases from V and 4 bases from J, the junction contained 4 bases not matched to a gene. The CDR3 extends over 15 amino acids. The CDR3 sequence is CASSLGTSGYNEQFF. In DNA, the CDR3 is TGTGCCAGCAGCCTAGGGACTAGCGGATACAATGAGCAGTTCTTC.

This CDR3 is CASSPGTVNYEQYF. DNA of the CDR3: TGTGCCAGCAGTCCGGGGACAGTAAACTACGAGCAGTACTTC. The chain is built from TRBV27 and TRBJ2-7, with 7 positions matching TRBD1. J lost 3 bases, V lost 5 bases, and 7 bases had no gene match. Germline V CDR1 and CDR2: MNHEY, SMNVEV (reference sequence). The CDR3 runs 14 residues.

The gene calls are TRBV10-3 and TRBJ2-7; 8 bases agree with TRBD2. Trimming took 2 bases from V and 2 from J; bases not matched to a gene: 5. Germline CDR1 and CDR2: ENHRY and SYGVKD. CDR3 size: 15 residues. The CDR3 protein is CAISEQAGDTYEQYF. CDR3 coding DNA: TGTGCCATCAGTGAGCAAGCGGGAGATACCTACGAGCAGTACTTC.

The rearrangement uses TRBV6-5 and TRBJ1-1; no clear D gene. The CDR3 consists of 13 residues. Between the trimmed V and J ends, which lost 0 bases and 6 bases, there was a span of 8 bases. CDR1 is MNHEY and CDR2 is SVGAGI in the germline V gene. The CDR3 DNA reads TGTGCCAGCAGTTACTCCATGGCGGCTGAAGCTTTCTTT. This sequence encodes CASSYSMAAEAFF.

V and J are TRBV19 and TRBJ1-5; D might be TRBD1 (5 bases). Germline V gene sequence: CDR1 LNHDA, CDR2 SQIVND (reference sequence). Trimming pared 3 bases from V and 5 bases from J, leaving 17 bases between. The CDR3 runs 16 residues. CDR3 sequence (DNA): TGTGCCAGTAGTATGATAATCGGGGCACGTTATCAGCCCCAGCATTTT. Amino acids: CASSMIIGARYQPQHF.

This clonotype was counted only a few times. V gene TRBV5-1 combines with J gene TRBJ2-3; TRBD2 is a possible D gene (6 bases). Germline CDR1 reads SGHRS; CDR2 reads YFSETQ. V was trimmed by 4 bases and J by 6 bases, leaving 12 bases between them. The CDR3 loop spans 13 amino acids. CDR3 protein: CASSRTNRDTQYF. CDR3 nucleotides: TGCGCCAGCAGCCGGACTAACCGGGATACGCAGTATTTT. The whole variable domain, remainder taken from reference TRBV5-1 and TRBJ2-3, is KAGVTQTPRYLIKTRGQQVTLSCSPISGHRSVSWYQQTPGQGLQFLFEYFSETQRNKGNFPGRFSGRQFSNSRSEMNVSTLELGDSALYLCASSRTNRDTQYFGPGTRLTVL.

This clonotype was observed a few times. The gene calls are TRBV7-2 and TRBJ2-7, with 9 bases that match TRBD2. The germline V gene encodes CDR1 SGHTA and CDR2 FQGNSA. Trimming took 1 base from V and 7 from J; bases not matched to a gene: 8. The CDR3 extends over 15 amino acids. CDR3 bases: TGTGCCAGCAGCTTAGGGCGGCGGGAGGGCCTGGAGCAGTACTTC. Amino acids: CASSLGRREGLEQYF.

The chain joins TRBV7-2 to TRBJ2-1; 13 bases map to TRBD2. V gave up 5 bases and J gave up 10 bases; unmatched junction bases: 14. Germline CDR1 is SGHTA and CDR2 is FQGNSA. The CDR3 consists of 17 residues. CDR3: CASSVQTGTSGTGEQFF. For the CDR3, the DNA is TGTGCCAGCAGCGTCCAGACCGGGACTAGCGGGACGGGCGAGCAGTTCTTC.

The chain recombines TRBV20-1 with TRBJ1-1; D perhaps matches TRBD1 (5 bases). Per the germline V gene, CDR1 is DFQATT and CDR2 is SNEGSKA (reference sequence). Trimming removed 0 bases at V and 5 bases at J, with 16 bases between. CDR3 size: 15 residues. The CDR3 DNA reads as TGCAGTGCTAGAGATCGGCGGGGGATGAGGACTGAAGCTTTCTTT. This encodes CSARDRRGMRTEAFF.

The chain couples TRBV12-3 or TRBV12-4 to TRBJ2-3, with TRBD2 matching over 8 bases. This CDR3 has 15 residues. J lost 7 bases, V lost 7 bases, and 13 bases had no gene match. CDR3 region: CASTLNGGVANTQYF. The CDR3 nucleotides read TGTGCCAGCACCCTGAACGGGGGGGTCGCGAATACGCAGTATTTT.

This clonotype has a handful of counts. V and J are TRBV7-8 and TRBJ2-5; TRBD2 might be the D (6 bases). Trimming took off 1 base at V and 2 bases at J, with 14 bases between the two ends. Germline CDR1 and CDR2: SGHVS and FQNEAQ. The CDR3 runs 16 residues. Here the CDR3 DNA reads TGTGCCAGCAGCTTAGTAGGAGGGGTTGGACAAGAGACCCAGTACTTC. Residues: CASSLVGGVGQETQYF.

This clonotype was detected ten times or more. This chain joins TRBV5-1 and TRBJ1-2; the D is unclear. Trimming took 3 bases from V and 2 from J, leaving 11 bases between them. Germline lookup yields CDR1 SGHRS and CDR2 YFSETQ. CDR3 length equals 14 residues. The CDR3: CASSSSSGNYGYTF. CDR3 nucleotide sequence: TGCGCCAGCAGCTCATCGTCTGGGAACTATGGCTACACCTTC.

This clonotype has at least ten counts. The CDR3 is CASSQGDYGYTF. CDR3 coding DNA: TGTGCCAGCAGCCAAGGGGACTATGGCTACACCTTC. The genes are TRBV3-1 and TRBJ1-2; no firm D call. V lost 1 base and J 3 bases, leaving 3 bases between the germline ends. This CDR3 contains 12 residues. Germline CDR1 reads LGHDT; CDR2 reads YNNKEL (reference sequence).

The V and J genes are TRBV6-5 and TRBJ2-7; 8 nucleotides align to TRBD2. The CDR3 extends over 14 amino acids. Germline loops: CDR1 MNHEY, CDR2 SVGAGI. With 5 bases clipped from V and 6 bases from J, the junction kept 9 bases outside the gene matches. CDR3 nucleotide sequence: TGTGCCAGCAGTAATAGCGGGGCCGGGTTCGAGCAGTACTTC. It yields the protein CASSNSGAGFEQYF.

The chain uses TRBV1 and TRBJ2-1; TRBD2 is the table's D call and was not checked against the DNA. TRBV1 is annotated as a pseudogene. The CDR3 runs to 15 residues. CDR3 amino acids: CTSSHMSGSYNEQFF. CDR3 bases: TGCACCAGCAGCCATATGAGCGGGAGCTACAATGAGCAGTTCTTC.

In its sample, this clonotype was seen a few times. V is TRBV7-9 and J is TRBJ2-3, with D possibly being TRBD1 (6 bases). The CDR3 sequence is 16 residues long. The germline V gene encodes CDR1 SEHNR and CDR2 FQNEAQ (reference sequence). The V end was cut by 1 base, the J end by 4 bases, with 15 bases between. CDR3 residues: CASSLGRGSVSDTQYF. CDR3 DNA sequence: TGTGCCAGCAGCTTAGGCAGGGGCTCCGTCTCAGATACGCAGTATTTT.

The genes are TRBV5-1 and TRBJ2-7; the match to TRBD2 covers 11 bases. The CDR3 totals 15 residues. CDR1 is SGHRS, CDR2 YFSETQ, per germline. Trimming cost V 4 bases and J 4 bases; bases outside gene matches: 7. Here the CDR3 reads CASSLDGTSGYEQYF. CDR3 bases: TGCGCCAGCAGCCTTGACGGGACTAGCGGATACGAGCAGTACTTC.

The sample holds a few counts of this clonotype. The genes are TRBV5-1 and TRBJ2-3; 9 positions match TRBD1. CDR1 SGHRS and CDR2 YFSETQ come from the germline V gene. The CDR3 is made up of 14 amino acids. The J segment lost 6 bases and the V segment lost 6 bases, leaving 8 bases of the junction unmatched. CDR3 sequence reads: CASKPGQGSDTQYF. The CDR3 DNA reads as TGCGCCAGCAAGCCGGGACAGGGCTCTGATACGCAGTATTTT. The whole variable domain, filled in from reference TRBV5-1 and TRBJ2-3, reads KAGVTQTPRYLIKTRGQQVTLSCSPISGHRSVSWYQQTPGQGLQFLFEYFSETQRNKGNFPGRFSGRQFSNSRSEMNVSTLELGDSALYLCASKPGQGSDTQYFGPGTRLTVL.

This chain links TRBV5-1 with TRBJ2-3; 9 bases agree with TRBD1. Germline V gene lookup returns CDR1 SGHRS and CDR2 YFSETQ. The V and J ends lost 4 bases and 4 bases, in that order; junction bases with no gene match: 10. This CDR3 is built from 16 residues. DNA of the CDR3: TGCGCCAGCAGCCCGGCGGGACAGGGTCTCCCAGATACGCAGTATTTT. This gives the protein CASSPAGQGLPDTQYF.

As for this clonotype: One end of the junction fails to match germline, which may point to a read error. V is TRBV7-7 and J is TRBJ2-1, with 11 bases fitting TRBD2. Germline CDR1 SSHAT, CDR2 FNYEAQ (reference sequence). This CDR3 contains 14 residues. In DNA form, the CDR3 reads TGTGCTAGCAGCTTAGTCGGACTAGCGGGCGAGCAGTTCTTC. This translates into CASSLVGLAGEQFF. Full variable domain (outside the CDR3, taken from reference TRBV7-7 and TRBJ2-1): GAGVSQSPRYKVTKRGQDVTLRCDPISSHATLYWYQQALGQGPEFLTYFNYEAQPDKSGLPSDRFSAERPEGSISTLTIQRTEQRDSAMYRCASSLVGLAGEQFFGPGTRLTVL.

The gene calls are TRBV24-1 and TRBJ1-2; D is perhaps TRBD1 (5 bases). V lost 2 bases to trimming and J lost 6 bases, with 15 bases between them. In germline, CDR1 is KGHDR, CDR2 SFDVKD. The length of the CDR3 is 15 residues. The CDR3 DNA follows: TGTGCCACCAGTGATTCTCCGGGACGTTCGAATGGCTACACCTTC. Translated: CATSDSPGRSNGYTF.

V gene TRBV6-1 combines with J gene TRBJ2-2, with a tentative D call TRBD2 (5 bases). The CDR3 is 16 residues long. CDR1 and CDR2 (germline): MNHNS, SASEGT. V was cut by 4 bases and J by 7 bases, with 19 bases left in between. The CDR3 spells CASSGLIPGWIGELFF. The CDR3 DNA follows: TGTGCCAGCAGTGGATTGATACCGGGATGGATCGGGGAGCTGTTTTTT.

CDR3 in DNA: TGTGCCAGCAGTTCCAGGGTAGGAGATACGCAGTATTTT. Translation: CASSSRVGDTQYF. The V and J genes are TRBV12-3 or TRBV12-4 and TRBJ2-3, with D perhaps matching TRBD1 (5 bases). The CDR3 has 13 amino acids. Trimming pared 4 bases from V and 5 bases from J, leaving 10 bases between.

Written as DNA, the CDR3 is TGTGCCAGCAGTATTACTCTGACAGGGACTAATGAAAAACTGTTTTTT. It is translated as CASSITLTGTNEKLFF. The rearrangement joins TRBV12-3 or TRBV12-4 to TRBJ1-4; 7 bases agree with TRBD1. This CDR3 region has 16 residues. The ends lost 5 bases at V and 2 bases at J; junction bases unmatched: 8.

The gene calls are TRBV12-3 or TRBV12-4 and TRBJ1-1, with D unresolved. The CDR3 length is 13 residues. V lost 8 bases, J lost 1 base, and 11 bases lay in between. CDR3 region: CASGTRGNTEAFF. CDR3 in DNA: TGTGCCAGCGGAACCCGTGGGAACACTGAAGCTTTCTTT.

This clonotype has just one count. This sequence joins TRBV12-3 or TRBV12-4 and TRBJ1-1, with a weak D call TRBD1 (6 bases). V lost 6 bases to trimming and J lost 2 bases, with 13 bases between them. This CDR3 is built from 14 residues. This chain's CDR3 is CASRPNRDNTEAFF. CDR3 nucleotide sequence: TGTGCCAGCAGACCCAACAGGGACAACACTGAAGCTTTCTTT.

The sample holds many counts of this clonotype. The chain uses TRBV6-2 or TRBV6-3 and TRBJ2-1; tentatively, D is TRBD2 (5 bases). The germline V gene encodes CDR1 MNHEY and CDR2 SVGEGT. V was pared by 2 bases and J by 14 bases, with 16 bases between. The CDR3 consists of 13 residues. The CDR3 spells CASSYGEADLEFF. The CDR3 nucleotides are TGTGCCAGCAGTTACGGGGAAGCGGACCTGGAGTTCTTC.

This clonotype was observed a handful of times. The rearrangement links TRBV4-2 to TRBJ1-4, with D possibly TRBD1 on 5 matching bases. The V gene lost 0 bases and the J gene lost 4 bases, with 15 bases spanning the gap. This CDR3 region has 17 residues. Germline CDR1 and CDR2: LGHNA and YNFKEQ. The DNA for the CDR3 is TGTGCCAGCAGCCAAGATTCTTCTGGACACCGTAATGAAAAACTGTTTTTT. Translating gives CASSQDSSGHRNEKLFF.

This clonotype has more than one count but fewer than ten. The CDR3 region has the DNA TGTGCCAGCAGCCAAGAAGGAGCGGGGGTGCAGGCCGGGGAGCTGTTTTTT. This translates into CASSQEGAGVQAGELFF. V is TRBV4-2 and J is TRBJ2-2, with 8 bases matching TRBD2. J lost 6 bases, V lost 0 bases, and 9 bases had no gene match. Germline-derived CDR1 and CDR2 are LGHNA and YNFKEQ. The CDR3 contains 17 residues.

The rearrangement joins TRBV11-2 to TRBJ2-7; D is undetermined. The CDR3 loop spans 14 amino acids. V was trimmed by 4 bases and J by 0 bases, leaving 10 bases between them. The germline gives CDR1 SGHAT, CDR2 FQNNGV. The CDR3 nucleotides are TGTGCCAGCAGCTCACGACCGGACTCCTACGAGCAGTACTTC. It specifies CASSSRPDSYEQYF.

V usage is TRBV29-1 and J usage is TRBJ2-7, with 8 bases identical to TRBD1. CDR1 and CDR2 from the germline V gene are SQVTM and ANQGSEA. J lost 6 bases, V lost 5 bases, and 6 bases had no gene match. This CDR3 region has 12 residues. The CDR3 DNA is TGCAGCGTTAGACAGGGGTCTACCGAGCAGTACTTC. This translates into CSVRQGSTEQYF.